These 13 T cell receptor beta chains were sequenced from one sample in a study of shared clonotypes between healthy human individuals. Method: immunoSEQ multiplex PCR; TCRdb's copy keeps in-frame clones and lacks some. The sample lists roughly 1,100,000 clones, roughly 80% occurring once. Sequenced sample: memory CD4+ T cells sorted from blood. The subset was: CD45RA-negative fraction. These receptors were taken from a man between 18 and 35 years old in good health.

The chain joins TRBV10-3 to TRBJ2-7, with TRBD2 matching over 7 bases. Germline-derived CDR1 and CDR2 are ENHRY and SYGVKD. The CDR3 covers 15 residues. J was trimmed by 3 bases and V by 6 bases; bases with no gene match: 11. Here the CDR3 DNA reads TGTGCCATCAGGCCAGCGGGGAGTGTCGGCTACGAGCAGTACTTC. This codes for CAIRPAGSVGYEQYF.

The chain uses TRBV10-3 and TRBJ2-3, with 8 positions matching TRBD2. Germline CDR1 and CDR2: ENHRY and SYGVKD. The V segment lost 8 bases and the J segment 1 base; nucleotides outside the gene matches: 2. The CDR3 loop spans 13 amino acids. The CDR3 DNA reads as TGTGCCATCCGGCGGGAGGGCACAGATACGCAGTATTTT. Translation: CAIRREGTDTQYF.

This chain links TRBV27 with TRBJ2-3; TRBD2 matches at 13 bases. The CDR3 sequence is 17 residues long. V lost 2 bases and J lost 1; bases outside the gene matches: 3. Germline assignment: CDR1 MNHEY and CDR2 SMNVEV (reference sequence). CDR3 region: CASSLRTSGRGTDTQYF. The CDR3 DNA is TGTGCCAGCAGTTTACGGACTAGCGGGAGAGGCACAGATACGCAGTATTTT.

V and J are TRBV5-1 and TRBJ2-4; unclear D gene. This CDR3 is built from 16 residues. Germline V CDR1 and CDR2: SGHRS, YFSETQ. Trimming cost V 1 base and J 0 bases, with 11 bases left between them. DNA of the CDR3: TGCGCCAGCAGCTTGACAACTTCCGAAGCCAAAAACATTCAGTACTTC. Translating gives CASSLTTSEAKNIQYF.

The count of this clone is one. V usage is TRBV6-1 and J usage is TRBJ1-4; D may be TRBD1 (6 bases). This CDR3 is 15 amino acids long. V lost 5 bases to trimming and J lost 3 bases, with 13 bases between them. The germline V gene has CDR1 MNHNS and CDR2 SASEGT. This CDR3 is CASSTGILPNEKLFF. The CDR3 DNA sequence: TGTGCCAGCAGTACAGGGATCCTTCCTAATGAAAAACTGTTTTTT.

This chain links TRBV4-3 with TRBJ1-2; D uncertain. Germline values: CDR1 LGHNA, CDR2 YSLEER. V was pared by 1 base and J by 4 bases, with 13 bases between. The CDR3 is 15 amino acids. CDR3 protein: CASSQAIHQLYGYTF. The CDR3 region has the DNA TGCGCCAGCAGCCAAGCTATTCACCAGCTCTATGGCTACACCTTC.

Only one count was recorded for this clone. The sample has other DNA sequences that encode this CDR3 too. The chain carries TRBV9 and TRBJ1-6; D gene unclear. Trimming took 0 bases from V and 9 from J, leaving 10 bases between them. This CDR3 has 14 amino acids. Germline lookup yields CDR1 SGDLS and CDR2 YYNGEE. CDR3 sequence: CASSVGGSGSPLHF. In DNA form, the CDR3 reads TGTGCCAGCAGCGTAGGAGGGTCCGGTTCACCCCTCCACTTT.

This chain joins TRBV6-5 and TRBJ1-2; D call uncertain. The CDR3 is 13 residues long. Germline V lookup: CDR1 MNHEY, CDR2 SVGAGI. V shed 2 bases and J shed 4 bases, with 8 bases lying between them. The CDR3 DNA sequence: TGTGCCAGCAGTTACAACAGCTTCTATGGCTACACCTTC. Protein sequence: CASSYNSFYGYTF.

This clone was counted a few times. This chain joins TRBV7-6 and TRBJ1-4; maybe TRBD1 (5 bases). This CDR3 is built from 13 residues. Germline V lookup: CDR1 SGHVS, CDR2 FNYEAQ. Trimming left V 5 bases short and J 10 bases short, with 14 bases between. CDR3 residues: CASSANEGRKLFF. In DNA form, the CDR3 reads TGTGCCAGCAGCGCAAATGAGGGGAGAAAACTGTTTTTT.

This clone appeared a few times. The J gene is TRBJ2-6, the V gene TRBV18; possibly TRBD1 for D (6 bases). Between the trimmed V and J ends, which lost 2 bases and 2 bases, there was a span of 13 bases. Germline V lookup: CDR1 KGHSH, CDR2 LQKENI. This CDR3 comprises 17 residues. CDR3 nucleotide sequence: TGTGCCAGCTCACCAACCGACTCAGGGGCTGGGGCCAACGTCCTGACTTTC. This sequence encodes CASSPTDSGAGANVLTF.

The chain uses TRBV5-1 and TRBJ1-1; maybe TRBD1 (5 bases). Germline-derived CDR1 and CDR2 are SGHRS and YFSETQ. The germline V and J ends were trimmed by 4 bases and 2 bases, with 18 bases remaining between them. The CDR3 spans 16 residues. The CDR3 loop reads CASSVQPGTQNTEAFF. In DNA form, the CDR3 reads TGCGCCAGCAGCGTTCAACCCGGGACCCAAAACACTGAAGCTTTCTTT.

This chain links TRBV4-2 with TRBJ2-1, with D perhaps TRBD2 (7 bases). CDR3 length: 17 residues. Germline V gene sequence: CDR1 LGHNA, CDR2 YNFKEQ. The germline V and J ends were trimmed by 1 base and 3 bases, with 16 bases remaining between them. CDR3 amino acids: CASSQGEGRGGYNEQFF. CDR3 DNA sequence: TGTGCCAGCAGCCAAGGTGAAGGGAGGGGGGGCTACAATGAGCAGTTCTTC.

This chain connects TRBV2 to TRBJ2-3; D possibly uses TRBD1 or TRBD2 (5 bases each). CDR1 and CDR2 (germline): SNHLY, FYNNEI. This CDR3 region has 13 residues. V lost 8 bases to trimming and J lost 6 bases, with 15 bases between them. CDR3 residues: CASHPDTGDTQYF. DNA for the CDR3: TGTGCCAGCCATCCGGACACGGGGGATACGCAGTATTTT.